Given below is one T cell receptor beta chain in context. The antigen is undetermined. V was shortened by 3 bases and J by 0 bases, with 5 bases between the two germline ends. Looked up from germline, CDR1 is SNHLY and CDR2 is FYNNEI. The CDR3 length is 13 residues. These data originate in a study of vaccination effects on CD4 cells after COVID-19. Produced via immunoSEQ multiplex PCR; TCRdb's table is partial and in-frame only. The profile shows around 81,000 clones, over 75% of them singletons. Before any sequencing was done, the ViraFEST assay used viral peptide pools to expand antigen-specific CD4+ T cells. Culture proceeded for about ten days, and CD4+ T cells were then isolated. Each person got two doses of an mRNA SARS-CoV-2 vaccine, BNT162b2 or mRNA-1273.

The sequences come from CD4+ T cells from PBMCs cultured with HCoV-OC43 spike peptides, collected after COVID-19 vaccination. Subset noted: HCoV-OC43 spike overlapping peptide pool stimulation. The rearrangement uses TRBV2 and TRBJ1-1; D remains ambiguous. This TCR derives from a human donor who received a COVID-19 vaccine. CDR3 nucleotide sequence: TGTGCCAGCAGTGATTTGGTGAACACTGAAGCTTTCTTT. Amino acids: CASSDLVNTEAFF.